This T cell receptor beta chain was captured by sequencing in a study of brain T cells in children with intractable seizures. Study results and caveats: Pre- and post-surgery blood differed in depth, so pre-surgery absences may be undersampling. HCMV serostatus was not known, and viral specificity came from CDR3 similarity only.

In its sample, this clone was seen once. Its antigen remains unidentified. Profiling relied on immunoSEQ multiplex PCR, and the TCRdb table lists in-frame clones only, not all of them. This sample has approximately 44,000 clones, with around nine tenths found just once. CDR1 is SGHDT, CDR2 YYEEEE, per germline. V lost 5 bases, J lost 1 base, and 5 bases stayed unmatched. The CDR3 runs to 15 residues. This rearrangement joins TRBV5-6 to TRBJ2-1; 8 bases fit TRBD2. The sequence was obtained from a girl aged 2 to 10 with tuberous sclerosis and intractable seizures. The sample here was peripheral blood, taken at surgery. This chain's CDR3 is CASRVTGGSYNEQFF. The CDR3, as DNA: TGTGCCAGCAGAGTCACGGGGGGGTCCTACAATGAGCAGTTCTTC.